The rows below give T cell receptor beta chains drawn from one sample of a study of Tregs in tolerant kidney transplant recipients. Measured with immunoSEQ multiplex PCR; TCRdb has only the in-frame clones, and not every one. The table records 90,000 or so clones, 85% to 95% of them present only once. The sample was CD8+ T cells from blood. The receptor set was obtained from a human donor in good health. Both conserved end residues are part of each CDR3. Each record gives: D gene, V gene, CDR3 protein. A D gene is named only where the DNA matches it firmly.

>-|TRBV19
CASSPQENYGYTF
>TRBD1|TRBV2
CASSPPDRGDEQYF
>TRBD1|TRBV27
CATTIGTGGPRGDGELFF
>-|TRBV7-9
CASSLAPRDGYTF
>TRBD2|TRBV6-1
CASSRAGASSYEQYF
>TRBD2|TRBV7-9
CASSLAGGYTDTQYF
>-|TRBV7-9
CASSPGTLGQETQYF
>-|TRBV7-9
CASSPSGGITDTQYF
>-|TRBV13
CASTDTLTDTQYF
>-|TRBV5-1
CASSLESGYGYTF
>-|TRBV10-1
CASSRDSTAGTQYF
>-|TRBV7-6
CASSLDGLRQETQYF
>-|TRBV20-1
CSARHWGEQFF
>-|TRBV11-2
CASRQDTRTYNSPLHF
>-|TRBV10-1
CASSKGRGRPYEQYF
>-|TRBV6-5
CASSEGRSGNTIYF
>-|TRBV10-1
CASSGSSYEQYF
>TRBD1|TRBV10-3
CASGDRGDQPQHF
>-|TRBV11-3
CASSLGGFGGEQYF
>-|TRBV27
CASSLIGGKTGDTQYF
>TRBD2|TRBV4-1
CASSLRTSGELSTGELFF
>TRBD1|TRBV27
CASSLVGGGETQYF
>-|TRBV7-6
CASSLAAGANSGNTIYF
>-|TRBV7-9
CASSLGPGRGDGYTF
>-|TRBV19
CASSIVPGVTEAFF
>-|TRBV7-9
CASRFVGTEAFF
>-|TRBV2
CASRWTRKLFF
>-|TRBV9
CASSARTDMNTEAFF
>-|TRBV27
CASRGGNTIYF
>-|TRBV7-6
CASRPERDPRSEQYF
>-|TRBV6-4
CASFKRQFF
>-|TRBV7-2
CASSLDPRGIGYYNEQFF
>TRBD1|TRBV19
CASSTPGQQETQYF
>-|TRBV10-1
CASSESTRYSYEQYF
>-|TRBV6-1
CSRGGRRGETQYF
>TRBD1|TRBV19
CASSIGDSLYYEQYF
>-|TRBV6-5
CASSPGHGYTF
>-|TRBV30
CAWSDRKGELFF
>-|TRBV13
CASSLLQNNEKLFF
>TRBD1|TRBV7-2
CASSSSGGTEAFF
>-|TRBV4-1
CASSQDLGTPPREQYF
>-|TRBV19
CASSIEGWNPLYEQYF
>-|TRBV2
CASSGRIMEIYF
>-|TRBV6-1
CASDKTRTVSYEQYF
>TRBD1|TRBV5-5
CASSGNRGSSSYGYTF
>-|TRBV7-9
CASSSPDLRSTEAFF